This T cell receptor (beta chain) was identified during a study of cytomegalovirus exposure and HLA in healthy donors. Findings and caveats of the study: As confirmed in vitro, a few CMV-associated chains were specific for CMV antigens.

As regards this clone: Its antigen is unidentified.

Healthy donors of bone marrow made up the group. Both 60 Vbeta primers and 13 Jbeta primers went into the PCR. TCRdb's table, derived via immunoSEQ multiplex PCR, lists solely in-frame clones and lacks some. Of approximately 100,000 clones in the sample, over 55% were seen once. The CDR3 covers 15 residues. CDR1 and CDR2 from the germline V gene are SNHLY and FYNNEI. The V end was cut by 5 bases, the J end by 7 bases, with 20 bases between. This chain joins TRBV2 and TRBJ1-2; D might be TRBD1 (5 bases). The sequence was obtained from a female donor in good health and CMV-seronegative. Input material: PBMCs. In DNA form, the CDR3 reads TGTGCCAGCAGTATAAGGGACGCAGCGGGGGGTGGCTACACCTTC. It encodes CASSIRDAAGGGYTF.